The clone carrying this TCR beta chain was observed a few times. What it binds is not known. Not a single patient had been given any form of treatment at any point before undergoing thyroid surgery. In the original analysis: To classify distant metastasis in papillary thyroid cancer, a model was built from CDR3 differences across clinicopathological groups. TCRdb reanalyzed the PCR reads with MiXCR. V and J calls and clone size were set by TCRdb, not the authors. The sample yields about 30,000 clones, 20% to 25% seen once. This sample was taken from a study of metastatic and nonmetastatic thyroid tumors. At the level of the study: Repertoires from blood and tumor or nodule tissue of malignant and benign thyroid patients were compared. Broader study findings: Significantly greater TCR beta diversity was reportedly found in malignant thyroid tumors than in benign nodules (in blood and tumor).

This TCR was recovered from a female donor with papillary thyroid cancer or a benign thyroid nodule (not recorded which). Some clones in this sample may be carry-over from other donors' samples. Specimen: blood.

The CDR3 coding sequence is TGTGCCAGCGGGCCCGGTCAGGGTTTTTCCTACGAGCAGTACTTC. Translation gives CASGPGQGFSYEQYF. The chain couples TRBV6-1 to TRBJ2-7; the D gene is possibly TRBD1 (5 bases). Germline assignment: CDR1 MNHNS and CDR2 SASEGT. The CDR3 loop spans 15 amino acids. The V gene lost 8 bases and the J gene lost 1 base, with 18 bases spanning the gap.